This note documents a single T cell receptor beta chain sequence. Its specificity is unknown. These data belong to a study of T cell responses to AZD1222 COVID-19 vaccine. Sequencing was performed with immunoSEQ multiplex PCR; in TCRdb, only in-frame clones are kept and a portion is missing. The sample gives about 190,000 clones, approximately 91% of which show up once; more than 0.75% is in the top ten. The V and J ends lost 2 bases and 1 base, in that order; junction bases with no gene match: 4. Germline V gene sequence: CDR1 SGHRS, CDR2 YFSETQ. The CDR3 totals 17 residues. General study findings and limits: Seropositivity was recorded at baseline in only six AZD1222 recipients. The study sampled repertoires only after the peak T cell response. Targets within unmutated variant regions were reportedly found for nearly half of spike-specific TCRs. Among the donors, most were white British and more were female, and clonal diversity was possibly underestimated.

The sample here was peripheral blood, taken on day 0 of AZD1222 vaccination. This rearrangement joins TRBV5-1 to TRBJ2-2; TRBD2 agrees at 11 bases. This TCR was sampled from an adult in good health. The CDR3 reads CASSFLAGGLNTGELFF. The CDR3 bases are TGCGCCAGCAGCTTCTTAGCGGGGGGGCTGAACACCGGGGAGCTGTTTTTT.